Listed here are 21 T cell receptor beta chains from one sample, sequenced in a study of low-dose radiotherapy and immunotherapy resistance in tumors. The authors ran about 18 PCR cycles to amplify TCRs with a constant-region primer and V-primer adapter. TCRdb analysed the reads with MiXCR anew, one entry per CDR3 protein. The sample has roughly 50,000 distinct CDR3 sequences; around 35% are singletons. Time point: after trial treatment. This sample's treatment: LDRT plus nivolumab, ipilimumab, low-dose cyclophosphamide and aspirin (RACIN trial). The sample in question was PBMCs, obtained after low-dose radiotherapy plus immunotherapy. The receptors shown here come from a male donor with rectosigmoid adenocarcinoma.

This clonotype appeared many times. V is TRBV5-1 and J is TRBJ1-3; D not certain. The germline V gene encodes CDR1 SGHRS and CDR2 YFSETQ. V dropped 2 bases and J dropped 2 bases, with 11 bases sitting between them. CDR3 size: 15 residues. The CDR3, as DNA: TGCGCCAGCAGCTTAACAGCCAGCACTGGAAACACCATATATTTT. This sequence encodes CASSLTASTGNTIYF.

A note on this clonotype: This probably arose from a read error, given a far larger clone one base away. The rearrangement links TRBV12-3 or TRBV12-4 to TRBJ2-4, with D possibly matching TRBD1 (6 bases). The J call is doubtful: the DNA matches TRBJ2-7 better. This CDR3 has 12 amino acids. The CDR3 sequence is CACSTQGYEQYF. The CDR3 DNA sequence: TGTGCCTGCAGCACACAGGGCTACGAGCAGTACTTC.

This clonotype was seen at least ten times. The chain carries TRBV12-3 or TRBV12-4 and TRBJ1-5; a weak D match, TRBD1 (6 bases). V dropped 6 bases and J dropped 7 bases, with 16 bases sitting between them. CDR3 length equals 14 residues. Here the CDR3 reads CASSYRELGQPQHF. The DNA for the CDR3 is TGTGCCAGCAGCTACAGGGAATTGGGGCAGCCCCAGCATTTT.

This clonotype was seen more than once but under ten times. The chain combines TRBV5-4 with TRBJ2-5, with D unresolved. The CDR3 is 14 amino acids. Germline CDR1 and CDR2: SGHNT and YYREEE (reference sequence). V lost 1 base, J lost 2 bases, and 9 bases lay in between. This CDR3 is CASSLRAAQETQYF. In DNA, the CDR3 is TGTGCCAGCAGCTTGCGGGCAGCACAAGAGACCCAGTACTTC.

V and J are TRBV10-3 and TRBJ2-7; 7 bases fit TRBD1. Germline CDR1 reads ENHRY; CDR2 reads SYGVKD. V lost 5 bases and J lost 0; bases outside the gene matches: 7. CDR3 length: 15 residues. The CDR3 protein is CAISSGTVSSYEQYF. The CDR3 region has the DNA TGTGCCATCAGTTCCGGGACAGTGAGCTCCTACGAGCAGTACTTC.

This clonotype came up many times. The chain carries TRBV12-3 or TRBV12-4 and TRBJ1-6; 8 positions match TRBD1. The junction had 5 bases not matched to a gene; V was cut back by 4 bases and J by 6 bases. This CDR3 has 15 residues. The CDR3 region is CASSSTGAGNSPLHF. CDR3 sequence (DNA): TGTGCCAGCAGTTCGACAGGGGCTGGTAATTCACCCCTCCACTTT.

Many counts were recorded for this clonotype. The J gene is TRBJ2-7, the V gene TRBV29-1, with D possibly matching TRBD2 (5 bases). The ends were cut back, 5 bases at V and 2 bases at J, with 10 bases in the middle. Germline V gene sequence: CDR1 SQVTM, CDR2 ANQGSEA. CDR3 size: 12 residues. The CDR3 is CSVSDGAYEQYF. The CDR3 coding sequence is TGCAGCGTTTCGGACGGGGCCTACGAGCAGTACTTC.

In its sample, this clonotype was seen many times. The rearrangement joins TRBV20-1 to TRBJ2-5, with D perhaps matching TRBD2 (5 bases). The V end was cut by 8 bases, the J end by 3 bases, with 10 bases between. The CDR3 loop spans 11 amino acids. CDR1 is DFQATT and CDR2 is SNEGSKA in the germline V gene (reference sequence). The CDR3 loop reads CSPREEETQYF. The CDR3 DNA sequence: TGCAGTCCGAGGGAAGAAGAGACCCAGTACTTC.

In the case of this clonotype: With a far larger clone one base away, a read error is the likely cause. This chain joins TRBV5-1 and TRBJ2-1; 10 bases align to TRBD1. This CDR3 spans 15 amino acids. V was pared by 4 bases and J by 10 bases, with 11 bases of the junction left unmatched. Germline V gene data show CDR1 as SGHRS and CDR2 as YFSETQ. The CDR3 DNA follows: TGCGCCAGCAGCCCCTGGGACAGGGGTTCGGGCGAGCAGTTCTTC. Its translation is CASSPWDRGSGEQFF.

V is TRBV24-1 and J is TRBJ2-1; no clear D gene. CDR1 KGHDR and CDR2 SFDVKD come from the germline V gene. Trimming stripped 5 bases from V and 4 bases from J, with 8 bases between. The CDR3 is 13 residues long. In DNA form, the CDR3 reads TGTGCCACCAGTGGGCAGCTATACAATGAGCAGTTCTTC. Its protein is CATSGQLYNEQFF.

At least ten counts were recorded for this clonotype. The limits of the CDR3 on the DNA are not certain, so only TCRdb's listed CDR3 is given. The chain links TRBV12-3 or TRBV12-4 to TRBJ2-3; TRBD1, the table's D call, lacks a check against the DNA. The CDR3 totals 13 residues, both ends included. CDR3 amino acids: CASSQVGGGTEYF.

Only a few counts were recorded for this clonotype. The J gene is TRBJ2-5, the V gene TRBV27; D gene unclear. CDR3 size: 12 residues. Per germline, CDR1 MNHEY and CDR2 SMNVEV (reference sequence). Trimming stripped 7 bases from V and 0 bases from J, with 6 bases between. CDR3 region: CASKGYQETQYF. CDR3 in DNA: TGTGCCAGCAAGGGTTACCAAGAGACCCAGTACTTC.

As for this clonotype: The DNA is left out, because the CDR3 cannot be placed on it with certainty; the CDR3 is given as TCRdb lists it. The chain links TRBV6-2 or TRBV6-3 to TRBJ2-2; whether TRBD1, the table's D call, matches the DNA was not checked. Per the germline V gene, CDR1 is MNHEY and CDR2 is SVGEGT. Counting both end residues, the CDR3 totals 18 amino acids. The CDR3 is CASSPHRRQGRTGELFFF.

The chain is built from TRBV12-3 or TRBV12-4 and TRBJ2-1; the D gene could be TRBD1 or TRBD2 (6 bases each). The V end was cut by 9 bases, the J end by 7 bases, with 25 bases between. The CDR3 consists of 16 residues. DNA of the CDR3: TGTGCCAGTTTACTGAGGGGGGCTCAGCGCATAAATGAGCAGTTCTTC. Protein product: CASLLRGAQRINEQFF.

This clonotype was picked up many times. This sequence joins TRBV6-2 or TRBV6-3 and TRBJ1-6; unclear D gene. Germline loops: CDR1 MNHEY, CDR2 SVGEGT. CDR3 length equals 20 residues. Trimming removed 2 bases at V and 3 bases at J, with 23 bases between. The CDR3 DNA is TGTGCCAGCAGTTACCGCCCCCTCTCTGGACGTCCCCTCTATAATTCACCCCTCCACTTT. Translation gives CASSYRPLSGRPLYNSPLHF.

In its sample, this clonotype was seen once. The junction and the germline gene differ at one end; a read error may be behind it. The CDR3: CASSADRKIGAQYF. CDR3 sequence (DNA): TGTGCTAGCAGCGCAGACAGGAAAATTGGGGCCCAGTACTTC. The chain uses TRBV7-6 and TRBJ2-5, with a possible D match to TRBD1 (6 bases). CDR1 SGHVS and CDR2 FNYEAQ come from the germline V gene. This CDR3 contains 14 residues.

In this sample, this clonotype turned up many times. The chain carries TRBV28 and TRBJ2-5, with D perhaps matching TRBD1 or TRBD2 (5 bases each). Germline CDR1 and CDR2: MDHEN and SYDVKM. The CDR3 spans 18 residues. Trimming took 7 bases from V and 1 from J, leaving 25 bases between them. Here the CDR3 reads CASTIWPQTPGRQETQYF. CDR3 nucleotide sequence: TGTGCCAGCACTATTTGGCCCCAAACCCCGGGACGCCAAGAGACCCAGTACTTC.

The table lists this clonotype with many counts. The chain carries TRBV18 and TRBJ1-1; no firm D call. CDR1 and CDR2 (germline): KGHSH, LQKENI. V gave up 2 bases and J gave up 5 bases, with 6 bases separating them. This CDR3 is built from 12 residues. The CDR3 loop is CASSPETTEAFF. The CDR3 DNA is TGTGCCAGCTCACCAGAGACTACTGAAGCTTTCTTT.

This clonotype was counted many times. The chain is built from TRBV11-2 and TRBJ2-7; 7 bases fit TRBD2. The CDR3 covers 16 residues. With 4 bases clipped from V and 0 bases from J, the junction kept 9 bases outside the gene matches. The V gene's germline CDR1 is SGHAT and CDR2 FQNNGV. The CDR3 region has the DNA TGTGCCAGCAGCTGGGGATCGGGAGGCAGCTCCTACGAGCAGTACTTC. Amino acids: CASSWGSGGSSYEQYF. Full variable domain (missing parts from reference TRBV11-2 and TRBJ2-7): EAGVAQSPRYKIIEKRQSVAFWCNPISGHATLYWYQQILGQGPKLLIQFQNNGVVDDSQLPKDRFSAERLKGVDSTLKIQPAKLEDSAVYLCASSWGSGGSSYEQYFGPGTRLTVT.

V gene TRBV5-5 combines with J gene TRBJ2-5; 8 nucleotides agree with TRBD1. Germline CDR1 is SGHKS and CDR2 is YYEKEE (reference sequence). This CDR3 is 14 amino acids long. The trim removed 4 bases at V and 2 bases at J, leaving 4 bases unmatched. The CDR3, as DNA: TGTGCCAGCAGCCTCCGGACAGGGCAAGAGACCCAGTACTTC. Protein sequence: CASSLRTGQETQYF.

This clonotype was detected many times. The chain couples TRBV13 to TRBJ2-2; 11 positions agree with TRBD1. CDR3 length: 15 residues. V gave up 4 bases and J gave up 5 bases; unmatched junction bases: 3. The germline gives CDR1 PRHDT, CDR2 FYEKMQ (reference sequence). CDR3 DNA: TGTGCCAGCAGCTGGGGACAGGGGGGGACCGGGGAGCTGTTTTTT. It is translated as CASSWGQGGTGELFF.